In its sample, the clone carrying this T cell receptor (beta chain) was seen once. The sample belongs to a study of blood T cell repertoires in COVID-19. Cohorts were based on clinical histories the participants reported. The CDR3 length is 13 residues. Between the trimmed V and J ends, which lost 5 bases and 2 bases, there was a span of 10 bases. The germline V gene has CDR1 SGHTA and CDR2 FQGNSA. TCRdb keeps only in-frame clones here, not all; method: immunoSEQ multiplex PCR. This table has about 260,000 clones, around 88% appearing once. Sequenced sample: PBMCs or T cells enriched from blood (not recorded which). The chain has TRBV7-2 and TRBJ2-7; unclear D gene. The source of this sequence is a woman in her forties or fifties who had recovered from COVID-19. CDR3 nucleotide sequence: TGTGCCAGCAGCCGCGACTTAACCTACGAGCAGTACTTC. Its translation: CASSRDLTYEQYF.